A single sample is the source of the 6 T cell receptor beta chains below, sequenced in a study of human CD8 memory T cell subsets (dated by TCRdb to 2018 to 2020). A Human TCR Profiling Kit was used to prepare UMI-labeled 5' RACE TCRbeta libraries. The reads, reprocessed by TCRdb, yield one row per CDR3 protein sequence and no DNA. The sample table gives around 7,500 distinct CDR3 sequences. The biggest ten clones account for roughly 20% of the sample. The sample was CD8+ T cells from PBMCs. These TCRs come from a human donor in good health.

The chain carries TRBV19 and TRBJ2-3. Germline V gene sequence: CDR1 LNHDA, CDR2 SQIVND (reference sequence). This CDR3 region has 16 residues. The CDR3: CASNLLGGSSTDTQYF.

The V gene is TRBV11-2, the J gene TRBJ2-7. The CDR3 is made up of 12 amino acids. Germline V gene data show CDR1 as SGHAT and CDR2 as FQNNGV. The CDR3 sequence is CASSLLSNEQYF.

The V call is TRBV6-5, the J call TRBJ2-7. The CDR3 sequence is 11 residues long. Germline lookup yields CDR1 MNHEY and CDR2 SVGAGI. The CDR3 spells CASSTGLEQYF.

This sequence joins TRBV29-1 and TRBJ1-2; without DNA, the TCRdb call of TRBD1 cannot be checked. There are 15 residues in the CDR3. Germline CDR1 is SQVTM and CDR2 is ANQGSEA. The chain's CDR3 is CSVPWGEAAHYGYTF.

The J gene is TRBJ1-1, the V gene TRBV9; TCRdb's D call of TRBD1 is untestable without DNA. Germline CDR1 and CDR2: SGDLS and YYNGEE. This CDR3 has 16 residues. This CDR3 reads CASSPLGGTVALEAFF.

This chain connects TRBV28 to TRBJ2-7; TCRdb calls TRBD2, which cannot be checked without DNA. The germline V gene has CDR1 MDHEN and CDR2 SYDVKM. This CDR3 has 12 residues. CDR3: CASKAGYYEQYF.